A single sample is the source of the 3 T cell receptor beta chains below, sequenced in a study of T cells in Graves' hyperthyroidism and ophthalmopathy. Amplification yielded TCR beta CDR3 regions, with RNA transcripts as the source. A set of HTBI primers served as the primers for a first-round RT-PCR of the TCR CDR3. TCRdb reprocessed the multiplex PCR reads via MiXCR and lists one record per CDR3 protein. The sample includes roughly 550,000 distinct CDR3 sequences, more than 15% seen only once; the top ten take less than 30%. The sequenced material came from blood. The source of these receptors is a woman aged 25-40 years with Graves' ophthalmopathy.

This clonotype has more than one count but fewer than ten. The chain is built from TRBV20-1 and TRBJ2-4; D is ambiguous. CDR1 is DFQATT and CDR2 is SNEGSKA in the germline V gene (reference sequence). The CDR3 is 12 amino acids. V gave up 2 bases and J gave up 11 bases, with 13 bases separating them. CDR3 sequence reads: CSARQSEVVQYF. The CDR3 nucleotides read TGCAGTGCTAGACAGTCGGAAGTCGTTCAGTACTTC.

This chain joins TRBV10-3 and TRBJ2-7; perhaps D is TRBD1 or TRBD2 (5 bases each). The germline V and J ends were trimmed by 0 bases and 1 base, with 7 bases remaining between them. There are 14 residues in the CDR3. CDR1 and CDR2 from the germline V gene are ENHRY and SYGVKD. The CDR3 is CAISESGGSYEQYF. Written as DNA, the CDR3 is TGTGCCATCAGTGAGTCTGGGGGTTCCTACGAGCAGTACTTC.

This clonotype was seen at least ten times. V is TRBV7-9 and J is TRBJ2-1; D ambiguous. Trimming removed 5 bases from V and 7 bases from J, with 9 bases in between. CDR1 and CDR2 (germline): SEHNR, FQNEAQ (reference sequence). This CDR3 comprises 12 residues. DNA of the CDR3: TGTGCCAGCAGCGACCAGTTAAATGAGCAGTTCTTC. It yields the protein CASSDQLNEQFF.